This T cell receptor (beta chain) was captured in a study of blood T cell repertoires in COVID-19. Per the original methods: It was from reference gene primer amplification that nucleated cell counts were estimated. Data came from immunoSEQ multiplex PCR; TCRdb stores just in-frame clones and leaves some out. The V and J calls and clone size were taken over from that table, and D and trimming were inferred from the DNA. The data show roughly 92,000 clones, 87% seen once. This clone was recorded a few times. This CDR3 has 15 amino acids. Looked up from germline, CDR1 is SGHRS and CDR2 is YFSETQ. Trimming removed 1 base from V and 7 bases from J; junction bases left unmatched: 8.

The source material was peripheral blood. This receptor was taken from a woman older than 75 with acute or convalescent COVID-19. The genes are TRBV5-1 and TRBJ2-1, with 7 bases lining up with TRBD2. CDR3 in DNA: TGCGCCAGCAGCTTGTATGCGGGAGCGGTGAATGAGCAGTTCTTC. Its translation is CASSLYAGAVNEQFF.